Listed below are T cell receptor beta chains from one sample, sequenced in a study of T cell responses to AZD1222 COVID-19 vaccine. Sequencing was performed with immunoSEQ multiplex PCR; in TCRdb, only in-frame clones are kept and a portion is missing. The sample holds roughly 180,000 clones; 85% to 95% are singletons and the top ten take roughly 1%. Specimen: peripheral blood, collected 28 days after the second dose of the MenACWY control vaccine. Receptors originate from an adult who received the MenACWY meningococcal vaccine as a control. The CDR3 runs from the conserved cysteine through the conserved F or W. The D gene is left open where the match is weak. Rows give clone size only sometimes, using once, few, many, or a class for an expanded clone.

j_call: TRBJ2-3; d_call: -; v_call: TRBV6-6; clone_size: -; cdr3_nt: TGTGCCAGCAGTACCTCGGGGAGAGCAGATACGCAGTATTTT; cdr3_aa: CASSTSGRADTQYF
j_call: TRBJ2-1; d_call: TRBD2; v_call: TRBV7-2; clone_size: -; cdr3_nt: TGTGCCAGCAGCGGGGGGCTAGCGGGCGGGGAGCAGTTCTTC; cdr3_aa: CASSGGLAGGEQFF
j_call: TRBJ2-7; d_call: -; v_call: TRBV4-2; clone_size: -; cdr3_nt: TGTGCCAGCAGCCAAGATTACGGGGTCAGCTCCTACGAGCAGTACTTC; cdr3_aa: CASSQDYGVSSYEQYF
j_call: TRBJ2-3; d_call: -; v_call: TRBV27; clone_size: -; cdr3_nt: TGTGCCAGCAGTTCTTATCCTCCCACAGATACGCAGTATTTT; cdr3_aa: CASSSYPPTDTQYF
j_call: TRBJ2-7; d_call: -; v_call: TRBV19; clone_size: -; cdr3_nt: TGTGCCAGTAGTAAATCGGGGGTACAGAACTACGAGCAGTACTTC; cdr3_aa: CASSKSGVQNYEQYF
j_call: TRBJ2-7; d_call: -; v_call: TRBV7-8; clone_size: -; cdr3_nt: TGTGCCAGCAGCTTAGCCCACGAGCAGTACTTC; cdr3_aa: CASSLAHEQYF
j_call: TRBJ2-5; d_call: -; v_call: TRBV5-1; clone_size: -; cdr3_nt: TGCGCCAGCAGTTCGGGGCGGGCCGGAGGAGAGACCCAGTACTTC; cdr3_aa: CASSSGRAGGETQYF
j_call: TRBJ1-5; d_call: TRBD1; v_call: TRBV7-2; clone_size: -; cdr3_nt: TGTGCCAGCAGCTTCGGACAGGGCTGGGGTCAGCCCCAGCATTTT; cdr3_aa: CASSFGQGWGQPQHF
j_call: TRBJ1-6; d_call: -; v_call: TRBV5-1; clone_size: once; cdr3_nt: TGCGCCAGCAGCCCGAGGACAGAACAACGATCACCCCTCCACTTT; cdr3_aa: CASSPRTEQRSPLHF
j_call: TRBJ2-2; d_call: TRBD1; v_call: TRBV7-3; clone_size: once; cdr3_nt: TGTGCCAGCAGCCCCCGAGGACAGGGCATCGACACCGGGGAGCTGTTTTTT; cdr3_aa: CASSPRGQGIDTGELFF
j_call: TRBJ1-1; d_call: -; v_call: TRBV7-2; clone_size: -; cdr3_nt: TGTGCCAGCAGCTTAAGTGAGGGTATGAACACTGAAGCTTTCTTT; cdr3_aa: CASSLSEGMNTEAFF
j_call: TRBJ1-6; d_call: -; v_call: TRBV6-6; clone_size: -; cdr3_nt: TGTGCCAGCCGATTGGCGGATAGGGATAATTCACCCCTCCACTTT; cdr3_aa: CASRLADRDNSPLHF